The clone carrying this T cell receptor beta chain was recorded a few times. Its antigen is unknown. Individual cDNA molecules each carried unique molecular identifiers attached by the library. In the authors' methods: Sequenced samples showed a median of approximately 100,000 TCRs each, with counts running from around 20,000 to 690,000. TCRdb called the RACE reads again in MiXCR, with one record for every CDR3 protein. What appears here as the V and J calls and clone size reflects TCRdb's work, not the paper's. The sample holds about 84,000 distinct CDR3 sequences, less than 14% seen once. The data originate from a study of human T cells and chemical hapten exposure. Whole-study findings and limits: Expanded TCRs made up significantly more big CDR3 similarity clusters than controls did.

The CDR3 spans 15 residues. CDR1 SGHTA and CDR2 FQGNSA come from the germline V gene. The trim removed 5 bases at V and 7 bases at J, leaving 13 bases unmatched. Time point specified: patch test 3, about 24 weeks after DPC sensitization. Treatment indicated: therapeutic diphenylcyclopropenone sensitization with weekly scalp DPC. Phlebotomy was performed prior to application of every patch test. This receptor was taken from a woman aged 45 to 65 with alopecia areata. Some clones in this sample may be carry-over from other donors' samples. This material consisted of whole blood, taken in connection with sensitization to the hapten diphenylcyclopropenone (DPC). J is TRBJ2-7 and V is TRBV7-2; TRBD2 agrees at 8 bases. CDR3 residues: CASSTGLGLGGEQYF. In DNA, the CDR3 is TGTGCCAGCAGCACGGGACTAGGCCTGGGAGGTGAGCAGTACTTC.